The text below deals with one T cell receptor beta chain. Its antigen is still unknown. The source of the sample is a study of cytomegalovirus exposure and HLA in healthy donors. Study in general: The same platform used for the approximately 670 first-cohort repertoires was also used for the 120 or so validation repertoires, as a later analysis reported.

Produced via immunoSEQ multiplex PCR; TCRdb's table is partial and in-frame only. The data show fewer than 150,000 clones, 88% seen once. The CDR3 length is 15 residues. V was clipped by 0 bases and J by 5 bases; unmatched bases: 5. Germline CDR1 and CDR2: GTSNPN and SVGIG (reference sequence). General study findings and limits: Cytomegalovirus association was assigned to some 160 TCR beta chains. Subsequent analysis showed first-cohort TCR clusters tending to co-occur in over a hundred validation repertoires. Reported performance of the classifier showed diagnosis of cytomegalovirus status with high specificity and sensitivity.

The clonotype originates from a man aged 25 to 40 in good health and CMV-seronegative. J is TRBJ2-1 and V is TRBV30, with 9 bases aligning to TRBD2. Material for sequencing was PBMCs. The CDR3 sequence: CAWSVGLAGDNEQFF. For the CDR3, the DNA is TGTGCCTGGAGTGTGGGACTAGCTGGAGACAATGAGCAGTTCTTC.